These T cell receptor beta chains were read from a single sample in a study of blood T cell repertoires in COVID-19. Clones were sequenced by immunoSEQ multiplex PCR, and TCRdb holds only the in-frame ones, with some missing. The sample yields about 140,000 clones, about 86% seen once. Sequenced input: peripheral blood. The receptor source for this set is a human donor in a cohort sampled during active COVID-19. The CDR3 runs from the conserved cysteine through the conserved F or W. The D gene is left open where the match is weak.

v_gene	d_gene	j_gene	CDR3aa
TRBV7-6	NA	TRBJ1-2	CASRRNGQWGYGYTF
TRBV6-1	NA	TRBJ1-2	CASSDPWGGYTF
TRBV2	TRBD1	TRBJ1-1	CASRNPGTVNTEAFF
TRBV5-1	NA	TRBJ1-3	CASSSDRPTGNTIYF
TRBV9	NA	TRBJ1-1	CASSVGVMLNTEAFF
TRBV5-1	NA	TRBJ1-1	CASSKGGGNTEAFF
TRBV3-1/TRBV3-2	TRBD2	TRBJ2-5	CASSQEIERGRRGETQYF
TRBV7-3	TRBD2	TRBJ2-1	CASSFNDGTRQFF
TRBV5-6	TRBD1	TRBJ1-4	CASSVDRVTTNEKLFF
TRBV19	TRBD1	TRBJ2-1	CASSIYRGRGEQFF
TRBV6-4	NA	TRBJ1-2	CASSDSEGLSYYGYTF
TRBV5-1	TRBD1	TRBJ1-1	CASSYDRVATEAFF
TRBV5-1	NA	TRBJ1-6	CASSFEGVNSPLHF
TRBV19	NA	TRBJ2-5	CASSSLAAETQYF
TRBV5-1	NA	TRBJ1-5	CASSLGSGNQPQHF
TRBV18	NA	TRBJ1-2	CASSPAGTDYGYTF
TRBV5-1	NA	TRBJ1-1	CASSLRSTLNTEAFF
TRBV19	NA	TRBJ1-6	CASSAQESYNSPLHF
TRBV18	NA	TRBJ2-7	CASSPKPPSDEQYF
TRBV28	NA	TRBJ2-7	CASSFSLGGSYEQYF
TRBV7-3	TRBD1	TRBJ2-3	CASSDNRDRGRDTQYF
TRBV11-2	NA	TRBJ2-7	CASSRGGTGSYEQYF
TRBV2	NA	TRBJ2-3	CASRLLADTQYF
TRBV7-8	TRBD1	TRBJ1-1	CASSRTDRGKPEAFF